This TCR beta chain was captured in a study of CD8 T cells in Susac syndrome. Reverse transcription of 0.5 to 1 ug RNA was performed with random hexamers. The amplification used immunoSEQ multiplex PCR on TCR beta CDR3; it spanned 54 Vbeta and 13 Jbeta. TCRdb re-called the immunoSEQ multiplex PCR reads through MiXCR, storing one row per CDR3 protein. The sample consists of around 130,000 distinct CDR3 sequences, 90% to 95% of them appearing once. This clonotype was detected only a few times. As controls, healthy donors matched for age and sex were used. Negative magnetic isolation gave CD8+ and CD4+ cells; FACS enriched CD8+ TEMRA. The V end lost 5 bases, the J end lost 5 bases, and 15 bases lay between the germline ends. This CDR3 is 15 amino acids long.

The TCR was taken from a human donor in good health. The sequencing sample was made of CD4+ T cells from PBMCs. The gene calls are TRBV12-3 or TRBV12-4 and TRBJ2-2; D may correspond to TRBD1 or TRBD2 (6 bases each). The DNA for the CDR3 is TGTGCCAGCAGTCCCCGCGGAGGGGGGACCGGGGAGCTGTTTTTT. Encoded protein: CASSPRGGGTGELFF.